What follows are 29 T cell receptor beta chains derived from one specimen sequenced in a study of HIV-infected patients and healthy controls. All unsorted peripheral T cells were captured because whole blood was used without fractionation. Alpha and beta constant-region primers primed reverse transcription of approximately 0.55 ug RNA. Alpha and beta chain libraries were made separately by chain-specific third strand synthesis with multiplexing indices. TCRdb re-called the 5' RACE reads with MiXCR, one entry per CDR3 protein. The repertoire holds 15,000 to 20,000 distinct CDR3 sequences, with approximately 10% as singletons. Source material: blood. The receptors derive from an adult in good health.

The genes are TRBV11-2 and TRBJ1-1, with TRBD1 as a possible D gene (5 bases). V lost 4 bases to trimming and J lost 4 bases, with 13 bases between them. The CDR3 covers 14 residues. CDR1 is SGHAT, CDR2 FQNNGV, per germline. CDR3 sequence: CASSSPRGVTEAFF. Here the CDR3 DNA reads TGTGCCAGCAGCTCCCCTCGGGGGGTCACTGAAGCTTTCTTT.

In its sample, this clonotype was seen many times. J is TRBJ2-1 and V is TRBV20-1; D remains unclear. V was pared by 0 bases and J by 5 bases, with 8 bases between. The CDR3 is 13 residues long. Germline lookup yields CDR1 DFQATT and CDR2 SNEGSKA (reference sequence). The CDR3 sequence is CSARDPLNNEQFF. The CDR3 nucleotides are TGCAGTGCTAGAGATCCACTGAACAATGAGCAGTTCTTC.

Ten or more counts support this clonotype. The chain joins TRBV28 to TRBJ2-7, with D uncertain. Trimming pared 2 bases from V and 3 bases from J, leaving 14 bases between. Germline V CDR1 and CDR2: MDHEN, SYDVKM. CDR3 size: 15 residues. CDR3 in DNA: TGTGCCAGCAGTTTAACGGCCGACCCATACTACGAGCAGTACTTC. Amino acids: CASSLTADPYYEQYF.

This clonotype was counted only a few times. This chain connects TRBV7-2 to TRBJ2-3, with 7 bases aligning to TRBD2. Germline CDR1 reads SGHTA; CDR2 reads FQGNSA. V shed 5 bases and J 8 bases; nucleotides not matched to a gene: 10. The CDR3 totals 14 residues. CDR3 sequence (DNA): TGTGCCAGCAGCCCCCTGGTTCGGGAGGCTACGCAGTATTTT. Translation gives CASSPLVREATQYF.

The V gene is TRBV20-1, the J gene TRBJ2-1; 11 bases map to TRBD2. Germline V gives CDR1 DFQATT, CDR2 SNEGSKA (reference sequence). The J segment lost 7 bases and the V segment lost 1 base, leaving 6 bases of the junction unmatched. This CDR3 comprises 15 residues. The CDR3 DNA reads as TGCAGTGCTAGAGTGGGGACTAGCGGAGCGAATGAGCAGTTCTTC. It specifies CSARVGTSGANEQFF.

In its sample, this clonotype ranks as medium-sized (0.01 to 0.1%). The J gene is TRBJ2-2, the V gene TRBV12-3 or TRBV12-4, with TRBD2 identical over 8 bases. J was trimmed by 5 bases and V by 1 base; bases with no gene match: 3. The CDR3 has 15 amino acids. The CDR3: CASSLGVAGTGELFF. The DNA for the CDR3 is TGTGCCAGCAGTTTAGGGGTAGCGGGGACCGGGGAGCTGTTTTTT.

In its sample, this clonotype was seen many times. The chain uses TRBV20-1 and TRBJ2-3, with 12 bases matching TRBD2. This CDR3 has 15 amino acids. The V gene end was trimmed by 6 bases and the J gene end by 4 bases; junction bases not matched to a gene: 8. Germline CDR1 DFQATT, CDR2 SNEGSKA (reference sequence). The CDR3 coding sequence is TGCAGTGCGAATCCGGGACTAGCGGGCGCAGATACGCAGTATTTT. Protein: CSANPGLAGADTQYF.

This clonotype was seen repeatedly, ten times or more. The chain recombines TRBV2 with TRBJ2-4; 12 positions agree with TRBD2. Per germline, CDR1 SNHLY and CDR2 FYNNEI. The CDR3 has 18 residues. V trimming: 2 bases; J trimming: 0 bases; junction bases outside the gene matches: 5. The CDR3 loop reads CASSEWGLAGQAKNIQYF. Written as DNA, the CDR3 is TGTGCCAGCAGTGAATGGGGACTAGCGGGCCAAGCCAAAAACATTCAGTACTTC.

This chain links TRBV18 with TRBJ1-4; 9 bases map to TRBD1. There are 17 residues in the CDR3. V trimming: 1 base; J trimming: 8 bases; junction bases outside the gene matches: 11. CDR1 KGHSH and CDR2 LQKENI come from the germline V gene. The CDR3 here is CASSPLRGQGSEEKLFF. The CDR3 nucleotides are TGTGCCAGCTCACCACTGCGGGGACAGGGATCCGAAGAAAAACTGTTTTTT.

The CDR3 sequence is CASSQINSPLHF. The DNA for the CDR3 is TGTGCCAGCAGCCAAATTAATTCACCCCTCCACTTT. The chain employs TRBV11-2 and TRBJ1-6; no definite D call. V was pared by 5 bases and J by 6 bases, with 5 bases between. The germline V gene encodes CDR1 SGHAT and CDR2 FQNNGV. This CDR3 has 12 residues.

This clonotype was detected a few times. The V gene is TRBV24-1, the J gene TRBJ2-7; D is possibly TRBD2 (9 bases). The CDR3 sequence is 18 residues long. Germline CDR1 KGHDR, CDR2 SFDVKD. Trimming stripped 4 bases from V and 2 bases from J, with 23 bases between. CDR3 sequence reads: CATSDQGAGGPPTYEQYF. The CDR3 DNA is TGTGCCACCAGTGACCAGGGGGCGGGAGGGCCTCCTACCTACGAGCAGTACTTC.

This sequence joins TRBV2 and TRBJ2-7, with 7 bases aligning to TRBD2. There are 15 residues in the CDR3. The V and J ends lost 4 bases and 2 bases, in that order; junction bases with no gene match: 8. Germline CDR1 reads SNHLY; CDR2 reads FYNNEI. The DNA for the CDR3 is TGTGCCAGCAGTGCAAGCCCGGGGACTACCTACGAGCAGTACTTC. It specifies CASSASPGTTYEQYF.

This clonotype was detected ten times or more. The chain links TRBV25-1 to TRBJ2-7, with 7 bases that match TRBD2. V lost 2 bases to trimming and J lost 3 bases; unmatched junction nucleotides: 4. CDR1 is MGHDK and CDR2 is SYGVNS in the germline V gene. The length of the CDR3 is 14 residues. CDR3 protein: CASSESGIHYEQYF. The CDR3 DNA reads as TGTGCCAGCAGTGAAAGCGGGATCCACTACGAGCAGTACTTC.

The sample holds many counts of this clonotype. The gene calls are TRBV12-3 or TRBV12-4 and TRBJ1-2; D gene ambiguous. CDR3 length equals 13 residues. V lost 2 bases, J lost 2 bases, and 6 bases lay in between. The CDR3 is CASSLSINYGYTF. The CDR3 DNA reads as TGTGCCAGCAGTTTATCTATAAACTATGGCTACACCTTC.

In this sample, this clonotype turned up many times. The V gene is TRBV6-5, the J gene TRBJ2-7; no firm D call. The CDR3 is made up of 12 amino acids. Germline V gives CDR1 MNHEY, CDR2 SVGAGI. V shed 8 bases and J shed 2 bases, with 10 bases lying between them. CDR3 sequence reads: CASSGGTYEQYF. The CDR3 DNA reads as TGTGCCAGCTCGGGCGGAACCTACGAGCAGTACTTC.

There are a few counts of this clonotype. At one end, the junction sequence differs from germline, possibly due to a read error. The CDR3 DNA reads as TGCGCCAGCAGCCAAGGGAGCAGGGGGAACTCCGGGGAGCTGTTTTTT. Its protein is CASSQGSRGNSGELFF. V gene TRBV4-1 combines with J gene TRBJ2-2; 7 bases are a match to TRBD1. CDR3 length equals 16 residues. Germline CDR1 and CDR2: MGHRA and YSYEKL.

This clonotype is classed as medium-sized. This sequence joins TRBV7-6 and TRBJ2-5; D is possibly TRBD2 (5 bases). Trimming shortened V by 5 bases and J by 2 bases, and 33 bases separated the two germline ends. Germline loops: CDR1 SGHVS, CDR2 FNYEAQ. The CDR3 is made up of 21 amino acids. CDR3 amino acids: CASSPDNSGREWSSGQETQYF. The CDR3 nucleotides read TGTGCCAGCAGCCCAGACAACAGCGGTAGGGAGTGGTCTTCGGGGCAAGAGACCCAGTACTTC.

V usage is TRBV4-1 and J usage is TRBJ2-2, with TRBD1 matching over 8 bases. V gave up 4 bases and J gave up 7 bases; unmatched junction bases: 8. This CDR3 region has 15 residues. Germline V gene sequence: CDR1 MGHRA, CDR2 YSYEKL. The CDR3 loop reads CASSPGQGDVGELFF. CDR3 nucleotides: TGCGCCAGCAGCCCCGGACAGGGCGATGTCGGGGAGCTGTTTTTT.

This clonotype was counted ten times or more. V and J are TRBV2 and TRBJ1-5, with 8 bases fitting TRBD1. V lost 4 bases, J lost 5 bases, and 7 bases stayed unmatched. CDR3 length: 15 amino acids. Germline loops: CDR1 SNHLY, CDR2 FYNNEI. The CDR3 DNA reads TGTGCCAGCAGTGTCGACAGGGGAGCTCATCAGCCCCAGCATTTT. Amino acid sequence: CASSVDRGAHQPQHF.

This clonotype was seen repeatedly, ten times or more. This chain connects TRBV9 to TRBJ2-7; maybe TRBD2 (5 bases). The germline V gene encodes CDR1 SGDLS and CDR2 YYNGEE. CDR3 length: 13 residues. Trimming shortened V by 3 bases and J by 5 bases, and 12 bases separated the two germline ends. CDR3 sequence reads: CASSAGGPDEQYF. In DNA, the CDR3 is TGTGCCAGCAGCGCTGGAGGCCCGGACGAGCAGTACTTC.

This clonotype is deemed medium-sized (0.01 to 0.1%). The CDR3 spells CATQKGDRYNEQFF. The CDR3 coding sequence is TGTGCCACTCAAAAGGGGGACAGATACAATGAGCAGTTCTTC. The V gene is TRBV19, the J gene TRBJ2-1; 7 positions match TRBD1. J lost 4 bases, V lost 10 bases, and 10 bases had no gene match. This CDR3 spans 14 amino acids. Looked up from germline, CDR1 is LNHDA and CDR2 is SQIVND (reference sequence).

This clonotype was counted ten times or more. This sequence joins TRBV5-1 and TRBJ2-5, with D possibly matching TRBD2 (6 bases). CDR3 length equals 17 residues. Germline CDR1 is SGHRS and CDR2 is YFSETQ. Trimming removed 3 bases at V and 7 bases at J, with 25 bases between. CDR3 sequence: CASSSPGAAVGLGTQYF. CDR3 in DNA: TGCGCCAGCAGCTCTCCGGGAGCCGCCGTAGGGTTAGGGACCCAGTACTTC.

Regarding this clonotype: This sequence may be a read error, since a much larger clone differs from it by one base. V gene TRBV2 combines with J gene TRBJ1-1, with D possibly TRBD1 on 5 matching bases. The CDR3 covers 14 residues. Trimming stripped 4 bases from V and 2 bases from J, with 11 bases between. Germline V gene sequence: CDR1 SNHLY, CDR2 FYNNEI. The CDR3 here is CASSARQGNTEAFF. Written as DNA, the CDR3 is TGTGCCAGCAGTGCTCGGCAGGGTAACACTGAAGCTTTCTTT. Using reference TRBV2 and TRBJ1-1 for the parts outside the CDR3, the full variable domain is EPEVTQTPSHQVTQMGQEVILRCVPISNHLYFYWYRQILGQKVEFLVSFYNNEISEKSEIFDDQFSVERPDGSNFTLKIRSTKLEDSAMYFCASSARQGNTEAFFGQGTRLTVV.

The sample holds many counts of this clonotype. The J gene is TRBJ2-7, the V gene TRBV20-1; 8 bases line up with TRBD1. The V gene end was trimmed by 0 bases and the J gene end by 5 bases; junction bases not matched to a gene: 6. The CDR3 contains 14 residues. Germline lookup yields CDR1 DFQATT and CDR2 SNEGSKA (reference sequence). The CDR3 coding sequence is TGCAGTGCTAGAGAATGGACAGGGACGGACGAGCAGTACTTC. Translation: CSAREWTGTDEQYF.

This clonotype was seen repeatedly, ten times or more. The J gene is TRBJ2-3, the V gene TRBV5-6; tentatively, D is TRBD2 (6 bases). V gave up 4 bases and J gave up 4 bases, with 16 bases separating them. The length of the CDR3 is 15 residues. Per germline, CDR1 SGHDT and CDR2 YYEEEE. The DNA for the CDR3 is TGTGCCAGCAGCCTTTTGAGGGGAGGTTCAGATACGCAGTATTTT. Its translation is CASSLLRGGSDTQYF.

This clonotype appeared a few times. The genes are TRBV6-1 and TRBJ2-2; D is perhaps TRBD2 (5 bases). Germline CDR1 and CDR2: MNHNS and SASEGT. The CDR3 is 17 residues long. Trimming removed 2 bases from V and 1 base from J, with 14 bases in between. The CDR3 DNA reads as TGTGCCAGCAGTGAACGGTTCGGCGGGCTGAACACCGGGGAGCTGTTTTTT. This translates into CASSERFGGLNTGELFF.

This chain joins TRBV2 and TRBJ2-1; D remains ambiguous. The CDR3 is 13 amino acids. The germline gives CDR1 SNHLY, CDR2 FYNNEI. The V and J ends lost 8 bases and 0 bases respectively, with 8 bases between them. The CDR3 nucleotides read TGTGCCAGCGATGCGCGCTCCTACAATGAGCAGTTCTTC. Protein: CASDARSYNEQFF.

This clonotype has ten or more counts. The rearrangement links TRBV10-3 to TRBJ1-4; weak D call: TRBD1 (5 bases). V lost 10 bases and J lost 5, with 14 bases in between. Germline CDR1 ENHRY, CDR2 SYGVKD. The CDR3 length is 13 residues. CDR3 residues: CATRGNENEKLFF. The DNA of the CDR3 is TGTGCCACCCGGGGCAATGAGAATGAAAAACTGTTTTTT.

This clonotype was counted many times. The V gene is TRBV5-4, the J gene TRBJ2-1; 9 bases align to TRBD2. CDR1 and CDR2 (germline): SGHNT, YYREEE (reference sequence). The CDR3 runs to 15 residues. V lost 1 base, J lost 8 bases, and 7 bases stayed unmatched. The CDR3: CASSLSVAGEDEQFF. Here the CDR3 DNA reads TGTGCCAGCAGCTTGTCGGTAGCGGGAGAGGATGAGCAGTTCTTC.